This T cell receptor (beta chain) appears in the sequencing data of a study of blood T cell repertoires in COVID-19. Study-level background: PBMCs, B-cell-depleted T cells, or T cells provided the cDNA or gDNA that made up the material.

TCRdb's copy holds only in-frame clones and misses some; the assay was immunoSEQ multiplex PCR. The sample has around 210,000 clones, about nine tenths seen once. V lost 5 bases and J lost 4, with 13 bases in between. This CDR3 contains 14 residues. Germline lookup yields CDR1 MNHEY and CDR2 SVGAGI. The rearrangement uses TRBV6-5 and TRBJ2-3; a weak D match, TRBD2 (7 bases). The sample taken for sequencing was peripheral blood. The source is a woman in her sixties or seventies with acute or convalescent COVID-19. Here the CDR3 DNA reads TGTGCCAGCAGTAGAAGGGAGGGGGCAGATACGCAGTATTTT. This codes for CASSRREGADTQYF.